A selection of T cell receptor beta chains follows, all from one sample in a study of T-cell memory formation after mild COVID-19. MiXCR, applied by TCRdb to the 5' RACE reads, yields one record per CDR3 protein. The table records around 530,000 distinct CDR3 sequences, less than 25% of them present only once. Sequencing used PBMCs or a T cell subset sorted from them (not recorded which). The origin of the receptors is an adult woman who had mild COVID-19 (a few samples of this study predate the infection). Cell type and time point are not known. Both conserved end residues are part of each CDR3. The D gene is left open where the match is weak.

J	V	D	CDR3
TRBJ2-1	TRBV4-1	.	CASSQDRGGFYNEQFF
TRBJ2-3	TRBV4-2	TRBD2	CASSQESSGRYSTDTQYF
TRBJ2-7	TRBV7-8	.	CASSPLPAGPTIEQYF
TRBJ2-7	TRBV7-9	.	CASSLAGFNEQYF
TRBJ2-5	TRBV23-1	TRBD2	CASSQSAKRGGVETQYF
TRBJ2-1	TRBV5-1	.	CASSSGTSHYNEQFF
TRBJ2-1	TRBV2	.	CASSAVGGHSYNEQFF
TRBJ2-3	TRBV5-1	TRBD1	CASSSTTGGNSDTQYF
TRBJ1-1	TRBV5-1	.	CASRWGQGTEAFF
TRBJ1-1	TRBV3-1	.	CASSQADTEAFF
TRBJ2-4	TRBV18	.	CASSPGAAADIQYF
TRBJ2-7	TRBV5-1	TRBD1	CASSLEPGQHHYEQYF
TRBJ2-3	TRBV24-1	.	CATSAPRKESTDTQYF
TRBJ2-5	TRBV9	TRBD1	CASSFAGQGRETQYF
TRBJ2-1	TRBV9	.	CASSASPGSYGQFF
TRBJ1-1	TRBV20-1	.	CSAREGIGGSTEAFF
TRBJ2-5	TRBV20-1	.	CSARDPKVVGGETQYF
TRBJ2-1	TRBV7-2	TRBD2	CASSLAAPGLAGGLVDNEQFF
TRBJ2-2	TRBV7-6	.	CASSLAGGGELFF
TRBJ2-7	TRBV6-5	.	CASSYSVGPRVYEQYF
TRBJ2-7	TRBV5-8	.	CASIPDRSYEQYF
TRBJ1-1	TRBV4-2	.	CASSQDTGQNTEAFF
TRBJ1-5	TRBV7-9	TRBD1	CASSLEGTGSNQPQHF
TRBJ2-1	TRBV29-1	.	CSVALDSYNEQFF